This T cell receptor beta chain was identified during a study of kidney transplant recipient with SARS-CoV-2 infection. This CDR3 has 14 residues. Germline trimming cut 3 bases from V and 0 bases from J; bases unmatched to any gene: 1. Germline V gives CDR1 KGHSH, CDR2 LQKENI. This clonotype was detected ten times or more. TCRdb reprocessed the reads via MiXCR and lists one record per CDR3 protein. In the table there are approximately 240,000 distinct CDR3 sequences, around 26% of which are singletons. The rearrangement uses TRBV18 and TRBJ1-1; 7 nucleotides match TRBD1. The sequences come from a blood sample, collected at baseline and between days 110 and 120 from a kidney transplant recipient. The receptor comes from a young adult male patient who had COVID-19 and was a kidney transplant recipient. Some T cells may be graft donor cells. CDR3 nucleotides: TGTGCCAGCTCACCGGGACAGCTGAACACTGAAGCTTTCTTT. Its protein product is CASSPGQLNTEAFF.